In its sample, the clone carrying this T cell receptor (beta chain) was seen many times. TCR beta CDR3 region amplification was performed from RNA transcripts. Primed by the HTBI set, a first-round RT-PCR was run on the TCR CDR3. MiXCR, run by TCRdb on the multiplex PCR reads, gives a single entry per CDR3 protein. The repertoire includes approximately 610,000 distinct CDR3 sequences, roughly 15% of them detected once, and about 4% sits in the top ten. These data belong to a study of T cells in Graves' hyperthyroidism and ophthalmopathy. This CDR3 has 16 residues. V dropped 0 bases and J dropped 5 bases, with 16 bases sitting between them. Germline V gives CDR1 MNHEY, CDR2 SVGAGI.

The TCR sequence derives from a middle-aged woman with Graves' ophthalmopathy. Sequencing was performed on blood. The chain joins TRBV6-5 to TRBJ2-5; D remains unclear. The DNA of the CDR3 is TGTGCCAGCAGTTACTCGACGGCAGATCTGGAGGAGACCCAGTACTTC. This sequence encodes CASSYSTADLEETQYF.